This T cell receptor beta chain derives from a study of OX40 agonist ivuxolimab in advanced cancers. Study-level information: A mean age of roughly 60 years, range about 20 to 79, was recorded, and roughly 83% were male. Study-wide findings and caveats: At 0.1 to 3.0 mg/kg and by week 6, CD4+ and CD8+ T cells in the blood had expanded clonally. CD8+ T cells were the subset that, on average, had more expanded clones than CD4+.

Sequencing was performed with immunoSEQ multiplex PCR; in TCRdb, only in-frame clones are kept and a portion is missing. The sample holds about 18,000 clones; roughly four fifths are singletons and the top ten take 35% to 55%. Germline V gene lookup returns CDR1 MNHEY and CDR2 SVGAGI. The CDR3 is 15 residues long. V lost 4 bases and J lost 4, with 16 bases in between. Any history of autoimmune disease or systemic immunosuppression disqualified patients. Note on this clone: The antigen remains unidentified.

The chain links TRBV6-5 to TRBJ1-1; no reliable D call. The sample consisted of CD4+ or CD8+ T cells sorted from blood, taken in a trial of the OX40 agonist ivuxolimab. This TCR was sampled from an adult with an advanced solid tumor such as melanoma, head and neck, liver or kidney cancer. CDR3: CASSSRAVGSTEAFF. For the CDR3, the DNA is TGTGCCAGCAGTTCGCGAGCGGTCGGGAGCACTGAAGCTTTCTTT.